Below, 26 T cell receptor beta chains from the same sample are listed, as sequenced in a study of T-cell reconstitution after alpha-beta-depleted transplantation in children. For TCRbeta, the library was prepared with unique molecular identifiers. Each CDR3 protein gets one entry after TCRdb re-called the PCR reads with MiXCR. The repertoire holds some 840,000 distinct CDR3 sequences, with 15% to 20% as singletons. The starting material was PBMCs, mostly from graft donor cells, obtained 360 days after TCRalphabeta/CD19-depleted stem cell transplant. The receptors stem from a male patient younger than 18 who had a stem cell transplant for acute lymphoblastic leukemia, so the T cells may come from the graft donor.

This clonotype was seen more than once but under ten times. CDR3 sequence: CASSLDLYQETQYF. The CDR3 DNA is TGTGCCAGCAGCTTAGACCTCTACCAAGAGACCCAGTACTTC. This chain connects TRBV7-8 to TRBJ2-5; D is undetermined. CDR1 is SGHVS, CDR2 FQNEAQ, per germline. Trimming stripped 1 base from V and 0 bases from J, with 6 bases between. The CDR3 totals 14 residues.

In its sample, this clonotype was seen a few times. The genes are TRBV2 and TRBJ1-5, with D possibly TRBD1 on 6 matching bases. The V gene lost 5 bases and the J gene lost 2 bases, with 10 bases spanning the gap. The CDR3 contains 14 residues. Germline V CDR1 and CDR2: SNHLY, FYNNEI. The CDR3 sequence: CASSYRVRNQPQHF. The CDR3 bases are TGTGCCAGCAGTTACAGGGTTCGCAATCAGCCCCAGCATTTT.

The gene calls are TRBV2 and TRBJ2-7; D remains ambiguous. Trimming shortened V by 10 bases and J by 1 base, and 11 bases separated the two germline ends. Germline CDR1 SNHLY, CDR2 FYNNEI. The length of the CDR3 is 12 residues. As DNA, the CDR3 is TGTGCCATACTGGAGTCTTCCTACGAGCAGTACTTC. Translation: CAILESSYEQYF.

In its sample, this clonotype was seen a few times. V usage is TRBV9 and J usage is TRBJ2-4; D is perhaps TRBD2 (6 bases). The CDR3 loop spans 16 amino acids. V lost 4 bases and J 7 bases, leaving 21 bases between the germline ends. CDR1 SGDLS and CDR2 YYNGEE come from the germline V gene. The CDR3 nucleotides read TGTGCCAGCAGCACGACTAGTGCGAAAAAAGTGAACATTCAGTACTTC. Protein product: CASSTTSAKKVNIQYF.

There are many counts of this clonotype. The genes are TRBV20-1 and TRBJ2-5; weak D call: TRBD2 (6 bases). Trimming removed 6 bases from V and 3 bases from J, with 20 bases in between. CDR1 is DFQATT and CDR2 is SNEGSKA in the germline V gene (reference sequence). This CDR3 contains 15 residues. The CDR3 sequence is CSAPQPGGVKETQYF. Written as DNA, the CDR3 is TGCAGTGCCCCCCAGCCTGGCGGGGTAAAAGAGACCCAGTACTTC.

This clonotype was found many times. This chain joins TRBV29-1 and TRBJ1-1, with no clear D. CDR3 length: 12 residues. CDR1 and CDR2 from the germline V gene are SQVTM and ANQGSEA. V was shortened by 7 bases and J by 1 base, with 10 bases between the two germline ends. CDR3: CSAVPQNTEAFF. In DNA form, the CDR3 reads TGCAGCGCTGTCCCCCAGAACACTGAAGCTTTCTTT.

V and J are TRBV20-1 and TRBJ2-7; D is ambiguous. Trimming stripped 0 bases from V and 4 bases from J, with 4 bases between. CDR1 is DFQATT, CDR2 SNEGSKA, per germline (reference sequence). The CDR3 extends over 11 amino acids. The CDR3 DNA reads as TGCAGTGCTAGAGATCAGTACGAGCAGTACTTC. Protein: CSARDQYEQYF.

This clonotype was observed a handful of times. The chain combines TRBV10-1 with TRBJ2-1, with 12 bases identical to TRBD2. Trimming removed 1 base from V and 0 bases from J; junction bases left unmatched: 4. The CDR3 sequence is 18 residues long. The germline V gene has CDR1 WNHNN and CDR2 SYGVQD (reference sequence). The CDR3 DNA reads TGCGCCAGCAGTGAGTGGACTAGCGGGGTCTTCTCCTACAATGAGCAGTTCTTC. This gives the protein CASSEWTSGVFSYNEQFF.

This clonotype turned up a few times. The gene calls are TRBV6-1 and TRBJ1-6; D is undetermined. Germline V CDR1 and CDR2: MNHNS, SASEGT. V lost 1 base and J lost 8, with 12 bases in between. The CDR3 is 15 amino acids. CDR3 sequence: CASSEVEGVDSPLHF. CDR3 sequence (DNA): TGTGCCAGCAGTGAAGTCGAGGGAGTCGATTCACCCCTCCACTTT.

This clonotype was seen a handful of times. The rearrangement links TRBV6-5 to TRBJ1-4, with TRBD1 matching over 9 bases. V was pared by 0 bases and J by 8 bases, with 4 bases of the junction left unmatched. Looked up from germline, CDR1 is MNHEY and CDR2 is SVGAGI. This CDR3 is built from 15 residues. CDR3 nucleotides: TGTGCCAGCAGTTACTCGACAGGGGGAGGCGAAAAACTGTTTTTT. It codes for CASSYSTGGGEKLFF.

This chain joins TRBV6-1 and TRBJ2-1; 9 bases align to TRBD1. Germline V lookup: CDR1 MNHNS, CDR2 SASEGT. V shed 5 bases, J shed 14 bases, and the junction held 7 bases outside the gene matches. This CDR3 comprises 12 residues. The CDR3 protein is CASSLKRTGEFF. CDR3 DNA: TGTGCCAGCAGTTTAAAGAGGACAGGGGAGTTCTTC.

The CDR3 spells CASSVGGTSPYEQYF. The DNA of the CDR3 is TGTGCCAGCAGCGTAGGGGGGACTAGTCCCTACGAGCAGTACTTC. This sequence joins TRBV9 and TRBJ2-7; 8 nucleotides match TRBD2. Germline V gene data show CDR1 as SGDLS and CDR2 as YYNGEE. The V segment lost 0 bases and the J segment 2 bases; nucleotides outside the gene matches: 4. The CDR3 length is 15 residues.

The genes are TRBV20-1 and TRBJ1-3; a possible D gene is TRBD1 (5 bases). The CDR3 is made up of 14 amino acids. CDR1 and CDR2 (germline): DFQATT, SNEGSKA (reference sequence). V dropped 6 bases and J dropped 0 bases, with 12 bases sitting between them. Here the CDR3 DNA reads TGCAGTGCAAGGGACGTTAGCTCTGGAAACACCATATATTTT. Translation gives CSARDVSSGNTIYF.

The chain has TRBV10-3 and TRBJ2-3; no clear D gene. The V end lost 4 bases, the J end lost 2 bases, and 10 bases lay between the germline ends. CDR3 length: 14 amino acids. Germline loops: CDR1 ENHRY, CDR2 SYGVKD. The CDR3 DNA reads as TGTGCCATCAGTGTTACGTCCTTCACAGATACGCAGTATTTT. It translates to CAISVTSFTDTQYF.

The sample holds many counts of this clonotype. The gene calls are TRBV15 and TRBJ1-5; TRBD1 is a possible D gene (5 bases). The CDR3 length is 15 residues. Trimming shortened V by 1 base and J by 6 bases, and 13 bases separated the two germline ends. In germline, CDR1 is LNHNV, CDR2 YYDKDF (reference sequence). The CDR3 DNA follows: TGTGCCACCAGCAGAGTGTCAACGGGGCCTCAGCCCCAGCATTTT. It translates to CATSRVSTGPQPQHF.

The chain couples TRBV5-1 to TRBJ2-1; TRBD2 matches at 8 bases. The CDR3 is 15 amino acids. CDR1 is SGHRS, CDR2 YFSETQ, per germline. V dropped 1 base and J dropped 6; count of bases not matched to a gene: 6. The CDR3 region has the DNA TGCGCCAGCAGCTTGTGGCTAGCGGGTACCAATGAGCAGTTCTTC. It specifies CASSLWLAGTNEQFF.

The rearrangement uses TRBV14 and TRBJ2-6; 7 bases align to TRBD1. The V gene's germline CDR1 is SGHDN and CDR2 FVKESK. The CDR3 is 16 amino acids. V trimming: 4 bases; J trimming: 0 bases; junction bases outside the gene matches: 3. The CDR3 reads CASSRYRGSGANVLTF. DNA for the CDR3: TGTGCCAGCAGCCGCTACAGGGGCTCTGGGGCCAACGTCCTGACTTTC.

The V and J genes are TRBV5-1 and TRBJ2-2; TRBD2 aligns across 11 bases. CDR3 length: 15 amino acids. J lost 8 bases, V lost 2 bases, and 5 bases had no gene match. CDR1 and CDR2 from the germline V gene are SGHRS and YFSETQ. CDR3 DNA sequence: TGCGCCAGCAGCTTCCCTAGCGGGAGGACGGGGGAGCTGTTTTTT. Residues: CASSFPSGRTGELFF.

The chain links TRBV5-1 to TRBJ2-3; the D gene is possibly TRBD1 (7 bases). CDR3 length equals 15 residues. Germline lookup yields CDR1 SGHRS and CDR2 YFSETQ. Trimming shortened V by 4 bases and J by 4 bases, and 16 bases separated the two germline ends. DNA for the CDR3: TGCGCCAGCAGCGGCGGGACAGCGGGTGCAGATACGCAGTATTTT. This translates into CASSGGTAGADTQYF.

This chain connects TRBV5-1 to TRBJ2-7; 9 bases are a match to TRBD1. The CDR3 has 14 residues. V was pared by 3 bases and J by 2 bases, with 3 bases of the junction left unmatched. From germline, CDR1 is SGHRS and CDR2 YFSETQ. The DNA for the CDR3 is TGCGCCAGCAGCTGGGACAGGGCCACCTACGAGCAGTACTTC. Translated: CASSWDRATYEQYF. Filled out from reference TRBV5-1 and TRBJ2-7, the complete variable domain reads KAGVTQTPRYLIKTRGQQVTLSCSPISGHRSVSWYQQTPGQGLQFLFEYFSETQRNKGNFPGRFSGRQFSNSRSEMNVSTLELGDSALYLCASSWDRATYEQYFGPGTRLTVT.

Written as DNA, the CDR3 is TGTGCCAGCGCCGGCGGGTTGCAAGGAGGCGAGCAGTACTTC. Translating gives CASAGGLQGGEQYF. The chain employs TRBV3-1 and TRBJ2-7; D might be TRBD2 (5 bases). The V gene's germline CDR1 is LGHDT and CDR2 YNNKEL (reference sequence). The CDR3 extends over 14 amino acids. Trimming shortened V by 8 bases and J by 6 bases, and 20 bases separated the two germline ends.

The rearrangement uses TRBV6-5 and TRBJ2-7, with TRBD2 matching over 9 bases. CDR3 length equals 16 residues. V dropped 2 bases and J dropped 1; count of bases not matched to a gene: 6. CDR1 and CDR2 (germline): MNHEY, SVGAGI. The CDR3: CASSYDAREGSYEQYF. CDR3 DNA: TGTGCCAGCAGTTACGACGCGCGGGAGGGATCCTACGAGCAGTACTTC.

This clonotype has more than one count but fewer than ten. The chain employs TRBV5-6 and TRBJ2-1; TRBD1 matches 7 bases. The CDR3 is 16 residues long. The germline V gene encodes CDR1 SGHDT and CDR2 YYEEEE. V shed 3 bases and J 2 bases; nucleotides not matched to a gene: 8. In nucleotides, the CDR3 is TGTGCCAGCAGCTCTTTTGACAGGGTGCCCTACAATGAGCAGTTCTTC. As protein: CASSSFDRVPYNEQFF.

This clonotype showed up just a few times. In nucleotides, the CDR3 is TGCGCCAGCAGCTTGGTGACCCAAAGGAATTCACCCCTCCACTTT. Protein product: CASSLVTQRNSPLHF. This rearrangement joins TRBV5-1 to TRBJ1-6, with no clear D. Trimming removed 0 bases at V and 7 bases at J, with 11 bases between. The CDR3 totals 15 residues. CDR1 is SGHRS and CDR2 is YFSETQ in the germline V gene.

The V gene is TRBV5-1, the J gene TRBJ2-3; weak D call: TRBD1 (5 bases). The ends were cut back, 1 base at V and 6 bases at J, with 12 bases in the middle. The germline V gene has CDR1 SGHRS and CDR2 YFSETQ. CDR3 length: 14 amino acids. CDR3 bases: TGCGCCAGCAGCTTGAGCAGGGCCCAGGATACGCAGTATTTT. Protein: CASSLSRAQDTQYF.

V and J are TRBV5-1 and TRBJ2-5, with D perhaps assigned TRBD1 or TRBD2 (5 bases each). CDR3 size: 14 residues. Germline V gene sequence: CDR1 SGHRS, CDR2 YFSETQ. The V and J ends lost 1 base and 5 bases respectively, with 12 bases between them. CDR3 amino acids: CASSLYRGAETQYF. Written as DNA, the CDR3 is TGCGCCAGCAGCTTGTATAGGGGAGCGGAGACCCAGTACTTC.